Listed below are T cell receptor beta chains from one sample, sequenced in a study of T cells in localized non-small cell lung cancer. Method: immunoSEQ multiplex PCR; TCRdb's copy keeps in-frame clones and lacks some. Of 2,000 to 2,500 clones listed, roughly 18% are singletons. The sample consisted of normal lung tissue next to the tumor, taken before any cancer treatment. These receptors were collected from a male donor older than 55 with stage I non-small cell lung cancer. CDR3s leave out the opening cysteine and the closing phenylalanine or tryptophan.

TRBV6-8 AISGQGPYNEQF
TRBV28 ASSFLSGWGTDTQY
TRBV6-8 ASSSDRGGATNEKLF
TRBV6-8 ASSSLTGSGGYT
TRBV15 ATSRVGPSPGTPRNNEQF
TRBV11-3 ASSPTTTGWTEAF
TRBV29-1 SVEDWENTEAF
TRBV28 ASSLVGGGYGYT
TRBV30 AWGLAGVEVNEQF
TRBV9 ASSLGMRSPLH
TRBV23-1 ASSQGTAGYYGYT
TRBV6-8 AISPTSTVDTQY
TRBV11-3 ASSLTGTGPHEQY
TRBV11-3 ASSARGGSSRNEQF
TRBV6-8 ASMFSSGNTGELF
TRBV11-3 ASRTGTYNSPLH
TRBV5-1 ASSPWTGTGELF
TRBV9 ASRIEGTNYEQY
TRBV11-3 ASSLAEGGYEQY
TRBV6-8 ASSDRMNTEAF
TRBV11-3 ASSLLTYGSPLH
TRBV1 TSSQDGTEAF
TRBV15 ATSRGNTGQPQH
TRBV11-3 ASSLGQETDTQY
TRBV5-1 ASSLDPGMSYEQY
TRBV6-8 ASSYSTPVPQY
TRBV7-2 ASSPDGAGELF
TRBV14 ASSQVFRPGNEQF
TRBV6-8 AISSGQTGLAF
TRBV7-2 ASSPDGNTEAF
TRBV14 ASSRGDTINEQF
TRBV19 ASSIDGGPYNEQF
TRBV15 ATSTDHSSYNEQF
TRBV14 ASSQSPGQRLFNTEAF
TRBV6-8 AAGRQGNVYEQY
TRBV23-1 ASRPLPALTFSSYNEQF
TRBV15 ATSTKGQLTNYGYT
TRBV29-1 SVEGESRGRETQY
TRBV6-8 ASRVSADSNQPQH
TRBV6-8 ASSARSGSRGDTQY
TRBV11-3 ASTAYPQGKSEAF
TRBV15 ATSRGRNRVNTEAF
TRBV18 ASSADRNTEAF
TRBV28 ASSSPAGGPSTDTQY
TRBV11-3 ASILRGRFGGELF
TRBV9 ASSDASLLYT
TRBV11-3 ASSQLAGVAKNIQY
TRBV11-3 ASSTGLALNEQF
TRBV6-8 AIGVGTLGSGNTIY
TRBV9 ASSTGQTAYNEQF